The T cell receptor beta chain under discussion was sequenced for a study of graft-versus-host responses after intestinal transplantation. Turning to the study itself: Induction using anti-thymocyte globulin, followed by tacrolimus and steroids for two to four years, was given to all recipients.

Profiled with immunoSEQ multiplex PCR; TCRdb holds only in-frame clones, not every one. This table holds tens of thousands of clones, roughly 89% found once. Intraepithelial and lamina propria lymphocytes were isolated from graft specimens. CDR1 and CDR2 (germline): SGHRS, YFSETQ. Trimming stripped 5 bases from V and 5 bases from J, with 10 bases between. The CDR3 spans 12 residues. The chain carries TRBV5-1 and TRBJ1-1; D is unresolved. The source is a human patient who received an intestinal transplant, so some T cells may come from the graft donor. The starting material was ileum tissue, obtained approximately 56 weeks after transplant. CDR3 sequence reads: CASRLGGTEAFF. The CDR3 DNA sequence: TGCGCCAGCAGACTAGGTGGGACTGAAGCTTTCTTT. The full variable domain, its missing parts supplied by reference TRBV5-1 and TRBJ1-1, is KAGVTQTPRYLIKTRGQQVTLSCSPISGHRSVSWYQQTPGQGLQFLFEYFSETQRNKGNFPGRFSGRQFSNSRSEMNVSTLELGDSALYLCASRLGGTEAFFGQGTRLTVV.